The present TCR beta chain was sequenced within a study of cytomegalovirus exposure and HLA in healthy donors. Study-wide points: Later analysis identified a missense DCLRE1C variant that was linked to TCR beta V- and J-gene trimming.

Only one count was recorded for this clone. Its antigen is currently unknown. Amplification used 60 Vbeta primers and 13 Jbeta primers. The assay was immunoSEQ multiplex PCR, and TCRdb's table has in-frame clones only and misses some. The sample has under 200,000 clones; about 85% are singletons. Trimming took 4 bases from V and 3 from J, leaving 9 bases between them. The CDR3 runs 13 residues. CDR1 and CDR2 from the germline V gene are LNHNV and YYDKDF (reference sequence). The sequence came from a young man in good health and CMV-seropositive. This chain uses TRBV15 with TRBJ2-5, with D possibly matching TRBD2 (6 bases). Material: PBMCs. CDR3 sequence (DNA): TGTGCCACCAGCATGGGACTCAAAGAGACCCAGTACTTC. Residues: CATSMGLKETQYF.